These 18 T cell receptor beta chains came from one sample sequenced in a study of blood T cells in healthy people across ages. Alongside a J-beta primer mix, a sample-barcoded 5' primer served in a second PCR lasting about 7 to 12 cycles. One entry per CDR3 protein, called by TCRdb with MiXCR from the 5' RACE reads. This sample has 790,000 or so distinct CDR3 sequences, with around half found just once. The sample taken for sequencing was blood. Receptors originate from a man older than 75 in good health.

This clonotype was recorded at least ten times. The chain has TRBV11-2 and TRBJ2-5; possible D gene TRBD2, 6 bases. Germline V gives CDR1 SGHAT, CDR2 FQNNGV. Trimming removed 6 bases at V and 5 bases at J, with 28 bases between. The CDR3 is 18 residues long. CDR3 sequence reads: CASRGFIGAFGGAETQYF. The CDR3 region has the DNA TGTGCCAGCAGGGGGTTTATAGGGGCCTTCGGGGGTGCGGAGACCCAGTACTTC.

The chain uses TRBV5-1 and TRBJ2-7, with 9 nucleotides matching TRBD2. From germline, CDR1 is SGHRS and CDR2 YFSETQ. Unmatched junction bases numbered 8, after V lost 4 bases and J lost 3 bases. The CDR3 sequence is 15 residues long. CDR3 sequence: CASSLNPSGNYEQYF. In nucleotides, the CDR3 is TGCGCCAGCAGCCTCAATCCTAGCGGGAACTACGAGCAGTACTTC.

The V and J genes are TRBV12-3 or TRBV12-4 and TRBJ2-3, with D tentatively TRBD2 (6 bases). There are 15 residues in the CDR3. V shed 5 bases and J shed 7 bases, with 19 bases lying between them. Here the CDR3 DNA reads TGTGCCAGCAGTGGACCCGGGACTGGTGGTTATACGCAGTATTTT. Encoded protein: CASSGPGTGGYTQYF.

This clonotype was detected only a few times. The CDR3 DNA reads as TGTGCCAGCAGCTTATTCAGGGACCAAGAGACCCAGTACTTC. This encodes CASSLFRDQETQYF. This sequence joins TRBV11-2 and TRBJ2-5, with a tentative D call TRBD1 (5 bases). Germline CDR1 SGHAT, CDR2 FQNNGV. This CDR3 region has 14 residues. Trimming left V 2 bases short and J 0 bases short, with 7 bases between.

This chain connects TRBV28 to TRBJ2-6; unclear D gene. The CDR3 loop spans 19 amino acids. The germline V gene encodes CDR1 MDHEN and CDR2 SYDVKM. The germline V and J ends were trimmed by 3 bases and 0 bases, with 18 bases remaining between them. The CDR3 is CASSFDATMDVSGANVLTF. DNA of the CDR3: TGTGCCAGCAGTTTTGACGCAACTATGGACGTCTCTGGGGCCAACGTCCTGACTTTC.

This clonotype was recorded a few times. The chain links TRBV24-1 to TRBJ1-2; TRBD1 might be the D (5 bases). V lost 3 bases and J lost 8, with 18 bases in between. Germline V gene data show CDR1 as KGHDR and CDR2 as SFDVKD. There are 15 residues in the CDR3. CDR3 protein: CATSDHTVGRSGYTF. CDR3 bases: TGTGCCACCAGTGATCATACAGTGGGGCGAAGCGGCTACACCTTC.

The gene calls are TRBV7-6 and TRBJ2-3; 8 nucleotides agree with TRBD2. V trimming: 2 bases; J trimming: 2 bases; junction bases outside the gene matches: 6. This CDR3 comprises 16 residues. CDR1 SGHVS and CDR2 FNYEAQ come from the germline V gene. The CDR3 sequence is CASSLRAGDPTDTQYF. The CDR3 coding sequence is TGTGCCAGCAGCTTACGAGCGGGAGACCCCACAGATACGCAGTATTTT.

This clonotype has a handful of counts. The chain carries TRBV6-1 and TRBJ2-1; no reliable D call. The CDR3 is 13 residues long. Germline V gives CDR1 MNHNS, CDR2 SASEGT. Deletions cut 5 bases from V and 3 bases from J, with 8 bases between. The DNA for the CDR3 is TGTGCCAGCAGTCGAGACGACTACAATGAGCAGTTCTTC. Amino acid sequence: CASSRDDYNEQFF.

The chain employs TRBV28 and TRBJ2-1, with a possible D match to TRBD2 (6 bases). Germline CDR1 and CDR2: MDHEN and SYDVKM. Trimming took 7 bases from V and 0 from J, leaving 13 bases between them. The CDR3 extends over 15 amino acids. The CDR3 DNA reads as TGTGCCAGCAATGCGGGACTCCTCTCCTACAATGAGCAGTTCTTC. Protein: CASNAGLLSYNEQFF.

This clonotype has a handful of counts. The rearrangement links TRBV28 to TRBJ2-1; maybe TRBD2 (5 bases). V was trimmed by 5 bases and J by 15 bases, leaving 14 bases between them. Germline lookup yields CDR1 MDHEN and CDR2 SYDVKM. This CDR3 is built from 11 residues. The CDR3: CASSTVGVRFF. CDR3 in DNA: TGTGCCAGCAGTACAGTGGGAGTTCGGTTCTTC.

The chain carries TRBV9 and TRBJ2-4; TRBD1 might be the D (6 bases). The DNA matches TRBJ2-7 better at its end, which makes the J call doubtful. Germline V gene data show CDR1 as SGDLS and CDR2 as YYNGEE. This CDR3 has 14 amino acids. DNA for the CDR3: TGTGCCAGCAGCGTAGAGGTAGGGGGCTACGAGCAGTACTTC. Translating gives CASSVEVGGYEQYF.

This clonotype occurred many times. The CDR3 region has the DNA TGTGCCAGCAGTGTAAGGACCTCGGGCTATGGCTACACCTTC. Translation gives CASSVRTSGYGYTF. The chain is built from TRBV6-5 and TRBJ1-2; D is ambiguous. The V end lost 5 bases, the J end lost 4 bases, and 14 bases lay between the germline ends. The CDR3 runs 14 residues. Germline-derived CDR1 and CDR2 are MNHEY and SVGAGI.

The chain has TRBV30 and TRBJ1-2; 9 bases map to TRBD1. Trimming at V came to 2 bases and at J to 4 bases, leaving 5 bases not matched to a gene. The germline V gene has CDR1 GTSNPN and CDR2 SVGIG (reference sequence). The CDR3 has 14 residues. The CDR3 DNA follows: TGTGCCTGGAGTTTCGGACAGGGGATCTATGGCTACACCTTC. This encodes CAWSFGQGIYGYTF. Filled out from reference TRBV30 and TRBJ1-2, the complete variable domain reads SQTIHQWPATLVQPVGSPLSLECTVEGTSNPNLYWYRQAAGRGLQLLFYSVGIGQISSEVPQNLSASRPQDRQFILSSKKLLLSDSGFYLCAWSFGQGIYGYTFGSGTRLTVV.

The rearrangement joins TRBV6-2 or TRBV6-3 to TRBJ1-1; D might be TRBD1 (6 bases). Germline assignment: CDR1 MNHEY and CDR2 SVGEGT. This CDR3 is built from 16 residues. Trimming shortened V by 6 bases and J by 2 bases, and 19 bases separated the two germline ends. The DNA for the CDR3 is TGTGCCAGCAGACCACTCCACAGGGTGGGAAACACTGAAGCTTTCTTT. This codes for CASRPLHRVGNTEAFF.

This chain joins TRBV18 and TRBJ2-1; 12 nucleotides align to TRBD2. The closer fit of TRBJ2-7 to the DNA end suggests the J call may be wrong. This CDR3 comprises 15 residues. Germline lookup yields CDR1 KGHSH and CDR2 LQKENI. DNA of the CDR3: TGTGCCAGTGACTCGACTAGCGGGGGCTACAATGAGCAGTACTTC. As protein: CASDSTSGGYNEQYF.

Comments on this clonotype: The junction differs from germline at one of its ends, possibly a read error. The CDR3 DNA sequence: TGTACCAGCAGTTACGGTAGGGTGGATACGCAGTATTTT. Translated: CTSSYGRVDTQYF. This chain uses TRBV6-5 with TRBJ2-3; unclear D gene. This CDR3 is built from 13 residues. The germline gives CDR1 MNHEY, CDR2 SVGAGI.

This clonotype was seen a few times. The chain uses TRBV5-1 and TRBJ2-5; D not certain. The CDR3 consists of 14 residues. Trimming cost V 4 bases and J 2 bases, with 12 bases left between them. The germline V gene has CDR1 SGHRS and CDR2 YFSETQ. The CDR3 sequence: CASSRFDWQETQYF. As DNA, the CDR3 is TGCGCCAGCAGCCGATTTGACTGGCAAGAGACCCAGTACTTC.

This chain links TRBV5-1 with TRBJ1-6; D ambiguous. CDR1 is SGHRS and CDR2 is YFSETQ in the germline V gene. The CDR3 is 14 residues long. Trimming removed 2 bases from V and 7 bases from J, with 10 bases in between. The CDR3 is CASSFSGRNSPLHF. The DNA of the CDR3 is TGCGCCAGCAGCTTTTCCGGGAGGAATTCACCCCTCCACTTT. Using reference TRBV5-1 and TRBJ1-6 for the parts outside the CDR3, the full variable domain is KAGVTQTPRYLIKTRGQQVTLSCSPISGHRSVSWYQQTPGQGLQFLFEYFSETQRNKGNFPGRFSGRQFSNSRSEMNVSTLELGDSALYLCASSFSGRNSPLHFGNGTRLTVT.